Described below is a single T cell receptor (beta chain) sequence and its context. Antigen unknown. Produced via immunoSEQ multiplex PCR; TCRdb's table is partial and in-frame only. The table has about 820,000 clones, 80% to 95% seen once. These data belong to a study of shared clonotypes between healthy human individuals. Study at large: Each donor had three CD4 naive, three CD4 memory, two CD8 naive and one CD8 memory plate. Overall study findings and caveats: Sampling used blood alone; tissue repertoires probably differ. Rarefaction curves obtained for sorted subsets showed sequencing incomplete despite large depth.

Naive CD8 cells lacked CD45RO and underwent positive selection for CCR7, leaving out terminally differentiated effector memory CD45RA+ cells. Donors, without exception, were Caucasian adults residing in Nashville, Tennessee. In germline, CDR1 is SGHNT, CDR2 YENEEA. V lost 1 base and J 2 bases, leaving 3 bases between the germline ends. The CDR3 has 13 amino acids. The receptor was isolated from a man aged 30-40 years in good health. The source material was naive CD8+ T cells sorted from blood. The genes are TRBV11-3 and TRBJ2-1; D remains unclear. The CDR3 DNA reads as TGTGCCAGCAGCTTAGTCCCCTACAATGAGCAGTTCTTC. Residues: CASSLVPYNEQFF. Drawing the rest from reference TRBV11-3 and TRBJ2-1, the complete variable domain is EAGVVQSPRYKIIEKKQPVAFWCNPISGHNTLYWYLQNLGQGPELLIRYENEEAVDDSQLPKDRFSAERLKGVDSTLKIQPAELGDSAVYLCASSLVPYNEQFFGPGTRLTVL.